Each of the 27 T cell receptor beta chains below was sequenced from the same sample in a study of blood T cell repertoires in COVID-19. Assay: immunoSEQ multiplex PCR; the TCRdb copy retains only in-frame clones and omits some. The sample has 400,000 or so clones, roughly 86% seen once. Sequenced input: PBMCs or T cells enriched from blood (not recorded which). These receptors all stem from a man in his forties in a cohort exposed to, infected with or recovered from COVID-19 (not recorded which).

This clone has a handful of counts. The chain is built from TRBV7-2 and TRBJ1-2; D gene uncertain. Trimming pared 5 bases from V and 0 bases from J, leaving 10 bases between. Germline V gene sequence: CDR1 SGHTA, CDR2 FQGNSA. CDR3 length: 14 amino acids. Written as DNA, the CDR3 is TGTGCCAGCAGCGAGACAACAGCTAACTATGGCTACACCTTC. Its protein is CASSETTANYGYTF.

V usage is TRBV5-4 and J usage is TRBJ1-3; D remains ambiguous. With 3 bases removed from V and 4 bases from J, the gap between germline ends came to 14 bases. The germline V gene has CDR1 SGHNT and CDR2 YYREEE (reference sequence). There are 15 residues in the CDR3. The CDR3 sequence is CASSYTNSGGNTIYF. The CDR3 DNA reads TGTGCCAGCAGCTACACTAATTCTGGGGGAAACACCATATATTTT.

This rearrangement joins TRBV4-2 to TRBJ2-2; tentative D call: TRBD2 (6 bases). Germline CDR1 LGHNA, CDR2 YNFKEQ. Trimming cost V 7 bases and J 7 bases, with 19 bases left between them. CDR3 size: 15 residues. The CDR3 sequence is CASTRELAKSGELFF. CDR3 in DNA: TGTGCCAGCACCAGAGAACTAGCTAAGAGCGGGGAGCTGTTTTTT.

The chain links TRBV15 to TRBJ2-5; D unclear. CDR1 LNHNV and CDR2 YYDKDF come from the germline V gene (reference sequence). This CDR3 has 16 amino acids. Trimming left V 4 bases short and J 1 base short, with 16 bases between. CDR3 sequence reads: CATSNRLIPRQETQYF. The CDR3 DNA reads as TGTGCCACCAGCAACCGACTCATCCCCCGCCAAGAGACCCAGTACTTC. Filled out from reference TRBV15 and TRBJ2-5, the complete variable domain reads DAMVIQNPRYQVTQFGKPVTLSCSQTLNHNVMYWYQQKSSQAPKLLFHYYDKDFNNEADTPDNFQSRRPNTSFCFLDIRSPGLGDTAMYLCATSNRLIPRQETQYFGPGTRLLVL.

The chain employs TRBV25-1 and TRBJ2-5, with D tentatively TRBD1 (6 bases). Trimming shortened V by 3 bases and J by 5 bases, and 13 bases separated the two germline ends. Germline assignment: CDR1 MGHDK and CDR2 SYGVNS. The CDR3 is 14 residues long. The CDR3 DNA follows: TGTGCCAGCAGTGACCCCACTAGGGGGGAGACCCAGTACTTC. Its translation: CASSDPTRGETQYF.

The rearrangement joins TRBV29-1 to TRBJ2-2; TRBD2 aligns across 10 bases. The CDR3 covers 14 residues. Trimming at V came to 6 bases and at J to 6 bases, leaving 7 bases not matched to a gene. CDR1 is SQVTM, CDR2 ANQGSEA, per germline. The CDR3 nucleotides are TGCAGCGTCCTAGCGGGAGTGCGATCCGGGGAGCTGTTTTTT. The encoded protein is CSVLAGVRSGELFF.

The V and J genes are TRBV30 and TRBJ2-7; no reliable D call. V was pared by 1 base and J by 5 bases, with 6 bases between. Germline loops: CDR1 GTSNPN, CDR2 SVGIG (reference sequence). CDR3 size: 11 residues. DNA of the CDR3: TGTGCCTGGAGTGCTAGGAACGAGCAGTACTTC. Protein product: CAWSARNEQYF.

This chain connects TRBV7-9 to TRBJ2-1, with TRBD2 as a possible D gene (6 bases). Germline V lookup: CDR1 SEHNR, CDR2 FQNEAQ (reference sequence). The CDR3 is made up of 14 amino acids. V lost 6 bases and J lost 6, with 15 bases in between. The CDR3 loop reads CASRPLGLFNEQFF. The DNA of the CDR3 is TGTGCCAGCAGACCCTTGGGACTTTTCAATGAGCAGTTCTTC.

The chain joins TRBV4-1 to TRBJ2-5, with 7 bases aligning to TRBD2. The CDR3 contains 17 residues. Per the germline V gene, CDR1 is MGHRA and CDR2 is YSYEKL. Losses at the gene ends were 1 base for V and 2 bases for J; bases not matched to a gene: 10. This CDR3 is CASSQGARAGLQETQYF. As DNA, the CDR3 is TGCGCCAGCAGCCAAGGGGCAAGAGCGGGGCTACAAGAGACCCAGTACTTC.

This clone was counted a single time. The rearrangement uses TRBV5-5 and TRBJ2-3; 8 bases are a match to TRBD1. The J segment lost 3 bases and the V segment lost 3 bases, leaving 3 bases of the junction unmatched. CDR1 is SGHKS and CDR2 is YYEKEE in the germline V gene (reference sequence). The CDR3 spans 14 residues. The CDR3 loop is CASSWTGRTDTQYF. The CDR3 DNA sequence: TGTGCCAGCAGCTGGACAGGGAGGACAGATACGCAGTATTTT.

The V gene is TRBV7-9, the J gene TRBJ1-2, with 9 positions matching TRBD1. This CDR3 has 15 amino acids. The germline CDR1 and CDR2 sequences are SEHNR and FQNEAQ (reference sequence). V dropped 4 bases and J dropped 7; count of bases not matched to a gene: 10. Here the CDR3 DNA reads TGTGCCAGCAGCTCAACCGGGACAGGGTGTTGTGGCTACACCTTC. The encoded protein is CASSSTGTGCCGYTF. The full variable domain, completed using reference TRBV7-9 and TRBJ1-2, is DTGVSQNPRHKITKRGQNVTFRCDPISEHNRLYWYRQTLGQGPEFLTYFQNEAQLEKSRLLSDRFSAERPKGSFSTLEIQRTEQGDSAMYLCASSSTGTGCCGYTFGSGTRLTVV.

The rearrangement joins TRBV7-8 to TRBJ1-5, with 7 bases aligning to TRBD1. Germline CDR1 and CDR2: SGHVS and FQNEAQ. This CDR3 region has 14 residues. Trimming removed 6 bases from V and 5 bases from J; junction bases left unmatched: 7. The CDR3 DNA reads as TGTGCCAGCAGTCCGACAGGGACCGATCAGCCCCAGCATTTT. This translates into CASSPTGTDQPQHF.

V usage is TRBV5-1 and J usage is TRBJ2-1, with 11 bases aligning to TRBD2. Germline V gives CDR1 SGHRS, CDR2 YFSETQ. After removal of 7 bases from V and 9 bases from J, the junction contained 21 bases not matched to a gene. CDR3 length: 18 amino acids. This CDR3 reads CASAPHNSGRAGAAEQFF. In DNA form, the CDR3 reads TGCGCCAGCGCTCCGCACAATAGCGGGAGGGCGGGGGCGGCTGAGCAGTTCTTC.

The V call is TRBV5-8, the J call TRBJ2-3, with TRBD2 matching 13 bases. CDR3 length: 17 residues. J gave up 5 bases and V 4 bases, and 10 bases lay outside the gene matches. Looked up from germline, CDR1 is SGHTS and CDR2 is YDEGEE. In DNA, the CDR3 is TGTGCCAGCAGCAGTGGACTAGCGGGAGCTTATATAGATACGCAGTATTTT. This sequence encodes CASSSGLAGAYIDTQYF.

The CDR3 DNA reads as TGTGCCAGCAGCCAAGATCGACAGGGACAGGGATATGAAAAACTGTTTTTT. Its translation: CASSQDRQGQGYEKLFF. V gene TRBV14 combines with J gene TRBJ1-4; 9 bases fit TRBD1. The germline gives CDR1 SGHDN, CDR2 FVKESK. V shed 0 bases and J 6 bases; nucleotides not matched to a gene: 8. This CDR3 is 17 amino acids long.

This clone was seen once. The V call is TRBV24-1, the J call TRBJ2-2; 7 positions agree with TRBD1. Losses at the gene ends were 1 base for V and 5 bases for J; bases not matched to a gene: 9. This CDR3 is built from 17 residues. Germline values: CDR1 KGHDR, CDR2 SFDVKD. The CDR3 region is CATSDFVQGVNTGELFF. In DNA, the CDR3 is TGTGCCACCAGTGATTTCGTCCAGGGGGTGAATACCGGGGAGCTGTTTTTT.

The chain employs TRBV10-3 and TRBJ2-1; D gene uncertain. The CDR3 spans 14 residues. V was pared by 4 bases and J by 0 bases, with 7 bases between. Per germline, CDR1 ENHRY and CDR2 SYGVKD. This CDR3 is CAISVGGSYNEQFF. Here the CDR3 DNA reads TGTGCCATCAGTGTTGGCGGCTCCTACAATGAGCAGTTCTTC.

This chain connects TRBV7-9 to TRBJ1-4; D not certain. The germline V and J ends were trimmed by 2 bases and 3 bases, with 7 bases remaining between them. The length of the CDR3 is 14 residues. The germline V gene encodes CDR1 SEHNR and CDR2 FQNEAQ (reference sequence). CDR3 DNA sequence: TGTGCCAGCAGCTTAATGAGGGCTAATGAAAAACTGTTTTTT. The encoded protein is CASSLMRANEKLFF.

The rearrangement uses TRBV5-4 and TRBJ1-3; 7 bases agree with TRBD1. Trimming removed 4 bases from V and 4 bases from J; junction bases left unmatched: 5. The CDR3 totals 14 residues. Germline CDR1 SGHNT, CDR2 YYREEE (reference sequence). The CDR3 DNA reads as TGTGCCAGCAGCCGCGACAGGGCGGGAAACACCATATATTTT. Translating gives CASSRDRAGNTIYF. Supplemented by reference TRBV5-4 and TRBJ1-3, the full variable domain reads ETGVTQSPTHLIKTRGQQVTLRCSSQSGHNTVSWYQQALGQGPQFIFQYYREEENGRGNFPPRFSGLQFPNYSSELNVNALELDDSALYLCASSRDRAGNTIYFGEGSWLTVV.

Turning to this clone: The same CDR3 is also encoded by other DNA sequences in this sample. The chain uses TRBV5-1 and TRBJ2-3, with D possibly matching TRBD2 (6 bases). Trimming took 4 bases from V and 2 from J, leaving 11 bases between them. The CDR3 is 14 residues long. In germline, CDR1 is SGHRS, CDR2 YFSETQ. This chain's CDR3 is CASSPGEPTDTQYF. For the CDR3, the DNA is TGCGCCAGCAGCCCGGGAGAGCCCACAGATACGCAGTATTTT.

The chain carries TRBV7-9 and TRBJ1-1; no reliable D call. The CDR3 has 13 amino acids. Trimming removed 5 bases at V and 3 bases at J, with 10 bases between. The germline V gene encodes CDR1 SEHNR and CDR2 FQNEAQ (reference sequence). The CDR3, as DNA: TGTGCCAGCAGCCTTACAGCTTACACTGAAGCTTTCTTT. Protein product: CASSLTAYTEAFF.

V and J are TRBV6-5 and TRBJ1-6; 9 nucleotides line up with TRBD1. Germline lookup yields CDR1 MNHEY and CDR2 SVGAGI. The CDR3 runs 14 residues. V lost 10 bases and J lost 7; bases outside the gene matches: 8. The CDR3 DNA reads as TGTGCCACCACCGGACAGGGGAGGAATTCACCCCTCCACTTT. It yields the protein CATTGQGRNSPLHF.

CDR3 loop: CASSSGMKLFF. As DNA, the CDR3 is TGTGCCAGCAGCTCAGGGATGAAACTGTTTTTT. The rearrangement joins TRBV7-2 to TRBJ1-4, with D possibly matching TRBD1 (5 bases). Per germline, CDR1 SGHTA and CDR2 FQGNSA. The CDR3 is 11 amino acids. The V and J ends lost 4 bases and 11 bases respectively, with 8 bases between them.

This clone was seen only once. The chain employs TRBV5-1 and TRBJ2-3; D gene uncertain. Deletions cut 0 bases from V and 1 base from J, with 18 bases between. In germline, CDR1 is SGHRS, CDR2 YFSETQ. This CDR3 has 18 residues. The CDR3 sequence: CASSLGSLYVDRTDTQYF. For the CDR3, the DNA is TGCGCCAGCAGCTTGGGGAGCCTGTATGTTGACCGCACAGATACGCAGTATTTT. Supplemented by reference TRBV5-1 and TRBJ2-3, the full variable domain reads KAGVTQTPRYLIKTRGQQVTLSCSPISGHRSVSWYQQTPGQGLQFLFEYFSETQRNKGNFPGRFSGRQFSNSRSEMNVSTLELGDSALYLCASSLGSLYVDRTDTQYFGPGTRLTVL.

The rearrangement joins TRBV2 to TRBJ2-1; 11 bases fit TRBD2. J was trimmed by 10 bases and V by 7 bases; bases with no gene match: 6. The germline CDR1 and CDR2 sequences are SNHLY and FYNNEI. The CDR3 has 13 amino acids. CDR3 amino acids: CASTPLAGGEQFF. In DNA, the CDR3 is TGTGCCAGCACACCATTAGCGGGAGGGGAGCAGTTCTTC.

The gene calls are TRBV29-1 and TRBJ1-5; TRBD1 matches at 8 bases. Losses at the gene ends were 5 bases for V and 3 bases for J; bases not matched to a gene: 6. This CDR3 has 14 amino acids. Germline-derived CDR1 and CDR2 are SQVTM and ANQGSEA. The CDR3 DNA is TGCAGCGTTTCAGACAGGGGATACAATCAGCCCCAGCATTTT. This translates into CSVSDRGYNQPQHF.

V is TRBV19 and J is TRBJ2-7, with a weak D call TRBD1 (6 bases). The germline V and J ends were trimmed by 7 bases and 6 bases, with 16 bases remaining between them. The CDR3 sequence is 13 residues long. Germline V CDR1 and CDR2: LNHDA, SQIVND (reference sequence). The CDR3 sequence is CASKGDNRPEQYF. The CDR3 coding sequence is TGTGCCAGTAAGGGGGACAACCGCCCCGAGCAGTACTTC.